This TCR beta chain was retrieved from a study of blood T cell repertoires in COVID-19. Turning to the study itself: Italy, Spain and the United States were the sources of the convalescent and acute COVID-19 samples.

As handled by the study authors: Reference gene primer amplification gave nucleated cell count estimates. Here immunoSEQ multiplex PCR was the method, and the copy in TCRdb shows in-frame clones only, minus some. Clone size and the V and J calls come from that table; the DNA yielded D and trimming. The profile shows 300,000 to 400,000 clones, 75% to 90% of them singletons. Trimming removed 6 bases from V and 11 bases from J, with 11 bases in between. The V gene's germline CDR1 is DFQATT and CDR2 SNEGSKA (reference sequence). The CDR3 has 11 residues. The participants were between about 18 and 90 years old and came from roughly 25 US areas. Two consecutive negative NP/OP PCR tests, clearance, or resolved symptoms defined Cohort 3 recovery.

The chain joins TRBV20-1 to TRBJ1-6, with D tentatively TRBD1 (6 bases). Sequenced material: PBMCs or T cells enriched from blood (not recorded which). The origin of this receptor is a man younger than 35 who had recovered from COVID-19. The CDR3 here is CSASTGTPLHF. DNA of the CDR3: TGCAGTGCAAGTACAGGGACACCCCTCCACTTT.